Presented here are 23 T cell receptor beta chains from one specimen sequenced in a study of blood T cell repertoires in COVID-19. Generated by immunoSEQ multiplex PCR, the TCRdb table keeps only in-frame clones and is missing some. Of over 75,000 clones in the sample, more than 60% are singletons; the top ten hold over 9%. Sequencing was done on a sample of peripheral blood. The source of these receptors is a man between 65 and 85 years old with acute or convalescent COVID-19.

This clone occurred once. The rearrangement joins TRBV4-1 to TRBJ2-3; a weak D match, TRBD1 (7 bases). V was shortened by 1 base and J by 3 bases, with 17 bases between the two germline ends. Germline V CDR1 and CDR2: MGHRA, YSYEKL. This CDR3 has 17 residues. The CDR3 DNA is TGCGCCAGCAGCCAAGCCCCAGGGGGGAGTGAGACAGATACGCAGTATTTT. Amino acid sequence: CASSQAPGGSETDTQYF.

Here the CDR3 reads CASTKGVETQYF. The DNA for the CDR3 is TGTGCCAGCACTAAGGGGGTCGAGACCCAGTACTTC. The chain recombines TRBV7-9 with TRBJ2-5; weak D call: TRBD1 (6 bases). From germline, CDR1 is SEHNR and CDR2 FQNEAQ (reference sequence). This CDR3 contains 12 residues. V lost 7 bases to trimming and J lost 5 bases, with 11 bases between them.

The chain joins TRBV27 to TRBJ2-3, with no clear D. CDR1 and CDR2 from the germline V gene are MNHEY and SMNVEV (reference sequence). The CDR3 is 14 residues long. V was cut by 5 bases and J by 4 bases, with 13 bases left in between. CDR3 sequence (DNA): TGTGCCAGCAGTCCAACCCCCCGGGCAGATACGCAGTATTTT. It is translated as CASSPTPRADTQYF.

The rearrangement links TRBV6-1 to TRBJ2-7; possible D gene TRBD1, 5 bases. The CDR3 has 15 amino acids. Germline V gene lookup returns CDR1 MNHNS and CDR2 SASEGT. The V gene lost 0 bases and the J gene lost 4 bases, with 13 bases spanning the gap. DNA for the CDR3: TGTGCCAGCAGTGAAGCGCTGGCCAGGGCTTACGAGCAGTACGTC. Protein product: CASSEALARAYEQYV.

The rearrangement uses TRBV7-8 and TRBJ2-7; 7 nucleotides align to TRBD1. This CDR3 region has 16 residues. Germline assignment: CDR1 SGHVS and CDR2 FQNEAQ. V trimming: 4 bases; J trimming: 2 bases; junction bases outside the gene matches: 11. In DNA form, the CDR3 reads TGTGCCAGCAGCTCCTCCTATCGGGACAGAACCTACGAGCAGTACTTC. It translates to CASSSSYRDRTYEQYF.

This chain uses TRBV3-1 (or the pseudogene TRBV3-2) with TRBJ2-3, with TRBD2 matching over 8 bases. CDR1 is LGHDT, CDR2 YNNKEL, per germline (reference sequence). This CDR3 is built from 17 residues. Germline trimming cut 2 bases from V and 3 bases from J; bases unmatched to any gene: 10. The CDR3 spells CASSQQLGLALTDTQYF. The CDR3 DNA reads as TGTGCCAGCAGCCAACAGTTAGGACTAGCCCTAACAGATACGCAGTATTTT.

This clone has more than one count but fewer than ten. The chain joins TRBV7-2 to TRBJ2-1; TRBD1 matches at 8 bases. Germline CDR1 is SGHTA and CDR2 is FQGNSA. The V segment lost 3 bases and the J segment 4 bases; nucleotides outside the gene matches: 5. This CDR3 is 15 amino acids long. The CDR3 is CASSFSGGTYNEQFF. The CDR3 nucleotides read TGTGCCAGCAGCTTCTCAGGGGGCACTTACAATGAGCAGTTCTTC.

The chain links TRBV9 to TRBJ2-1; TRBD2 matches 9 bases. CDR1 is SGDLS, CDR2 YYNGEE, per germline. The CDR3 extends over 15 amino acids. The V and J ends lost 0 bases and 10 bases, in that order; junction bases with no gene match: 8. Here the CDR3 reads CASSVEDSGGREQFF. The CDR3 DNA sequence: TGTGCCAGCAGCGTAGAGGATAGCGGGGGAAGGGAGCAGTTCTTC.

The V gene is TRBV5-1, the J gene TRBJ2-2; 7 bases agree with TRBD1. The ends lost 4 bases at V and 4 bases at J; junction bases unmatched: 4. Germline values: CDR1 SGHRS, CDR2 YFSETQ. CDR3 length equals 14 residues. In DNA form, the CDR3 reads TGCGCCAGCAGCGCGTACAGGGGCACCGGGGAGCTGTTTTTT. It encodes CASSAYRGTGELFF.

The sample holds a few counts of this clone. The chain is built from TRBV3-1 (or the pseudogene TRBV3-2) and TRBJ1-2; a weak D match, TRBD1 (6 bases). CDR3 length: 16 amino acids. CDR1 is LGHDT and CDR2 is YNNKEL in the germline V gene (reference sequence). Trimming shortened V by 3 bases and J by 5 bases, and 19 bases separated the two germline ends. CDR3 amino acids: CASSQKMAGATYGYTF. Here the CDR3 DNA reads TGTGCCAGCAGCCAGAAGATGGCAGGGGCGACGTATGGCTACACCTTC.

The V call is TRBV19, the J call TRBJ2-3; TRBD1 matches 12 bases. Germline V gene data show CDR1 as LNHDA and CDR2 as SQIVND (reference sequence). The CDR3 loop spans 17 amino acids. The trim removed 4 bases at V and 0 bases at J, leaving 5 bases unmatched. CDR3 nucleotides: TGTGCCAGTAGTACCCCGGGACAGGGGGCGAGCACAGATACGCAGTATTTT. Encoded protein: CASSTPGQGASTDTQYF.

The rearrangement links TRBV6-5 to TRBJ1-5; possibly TRBD1 for D (6 bases). The CDR3 is 13 residues long. Between the trimmed V and J ends, which lost 6 bases and 6 bases, there was a span of 12 bases. Germline-derived CDR1 and CDR2 are MNHEY and SVGAGI. CDR3 sequence (DNA): TGTGCCAGCAGGGAGAGGGGGTTTCAGCCCCAGCATTTT. This encodes CASRERGFQPQHF.

The chain recombines TRBV2 with TRBJ2-3; 11 bases match TRBD1. The germline V gene encodes CDR1 SNHLY and CDR2 FYNNEI. Trimming removed 7 bases from V and 4 bases from J; junction bases left unmatched: 7. The CDR3 is made up of 15 amino acids. The CDR3 reads CASNPDRGRSDTQYF. CDR3 coding DNA: TGTGCCAGCAACCCGGACAGGGGGCGGTCAGATACGCAGTATTTT.

The J gene is TRBJ1-2, the V gene TRBV7-9; a possible D gene is TRBD1 (5 bases). The CDR3 has 15 residues. Germline CDR1 SEHNR, CDR2 FQNEAQ (reference sequence). V gave up 2 bases and J gave up 2 bases, with 12 bases separating them. Written as DNA, the CDR3 is TGTGCCAGCAGCTTACCGACGGGGGGAAACTATGGCTACACCTTC. It codes for CASSLPTGGNYGYTF.

The chain joins TRBV3-1 (or the pseudogene TRBV3-2) to TRBJ2-3; 9 bases align to TRBD2. This CDR3 region has 16 residues. Losses at the gene ends were 4 bases for V and 4 bases for J; bases not matched to a gene: 9. In germline, CDR1 is LGHDT, CDR2 YNNKEL (reference sequence). The CDR3 here is CASSLYRGGAPDTQYF. The CDR3 bases are TGTGCCAGCAGCCTCTATCGCGGGGGGGCCCCAGATACGCAGTATTTT.

V usage is TRBV18 and J usage is TRBJ1-6; TRBD1 matches 9 bases. The CDR3 extends over 14 amino acids. Germline trimming cut 6 bases from V and 6 bases from J; bases unmatched to any gene: 3. The germline V gene encodes CDR1 KGHSH and CDR2 LQKENI. In DNA form, the CDR3 reads TGTGCCAGCTCTAGGGACAGGGTTAATTCACCCCTCCACTTT. Protein: CASSRDRVNSPLHF.

The chain links TRBV19 to TRBJ1-1; D is unresolved. The CDR3 extends over 13 amino acids. Trimming left V 3 bases short and J 3 bases short, with 8 bases between. Germline V CDR1 and CDR2: LNHDA, SQIVND (reference sequence). The CDR3 protein is CASSINTYTEAFF. CDR3 coding DNA: TGTGCCAGTAGTATCAACACCTACACTGAAGCTTTCTTT.

The rearrangement uses TRBV19 and TRBJ1-1; 8 positions agree with TRBD1. CDR1 is LNHDA and CDR2 is SQIVND in the germline V gene (reference sequence). V trimming: 4 bases; J trimming: 1 base; junction bases outside the gene matches: 5. This CDR3 region has 15 residues. The CDR3 DNA reads as TGTGCCAGTAGTAGGACACAGGGGGGGAACACTGAAGCTTTCTTT. Protein sequence: CASSRTQGGNTEAFF.

The chain links TRBV19 to TRBJ2-6; 8 bases are shared with TRBD1. Germline V lookup: CDR1 LNHDA, CDR2 SQIVND (reference sequence). The CDR3 loop spans 18 amino acids. Germline trimming cut 5 bases from V and 0 bases from J; bases unmatched to any gene: 9. DNA for the CDR3: TGTGCCAGTAGTCCTCGAGACAGGGGTTACTCTGGGGCCAACGTCCTGACTTTC. Its translation is CASSPRDRGYSGANVLTF.

The V call is TRBV5-1, the J call TRBJ2-3, with 15 bases identical to TRBD2. The ends lost 5 bases at V and 7 bases at J; junction bases unmatched: 8. CDR1 SGHRS and CDR2 YFSETQ come from the germline V gene. This CDR3 has 16 residues. CDR3 coding DNA: TGCGCCAGCAGGTACCGGACTAGCGGGGGGGCAAATACGCAGTATTTT. Protein: CASRYRTSGGANTQYF.

This clone has just one count. This rearrangement joins TRBV7-9 to TRBJ2-1, with a tentative D call TRBD2 (6 bases). This CDR3 has 17 residues. V was clipped by 3 bases and J by 7 bases, with 22 bases between them. Germline V gives CDR1 SEHNR, CDR2 FQNEAQ (reference sequence). The CDR3 spells CASSFPGGAPLTNEQFF. The CDR3 DNA sequence: TGTGCCAGCAGCTTTCCTGGCGGGGCCCCCCTAACGAATGAGCAGTTCTTC.

J is TRBJ1-1 and V is TRBV3-1 (or the pseudogene TRBV3-2), with D possibly TRBD1 on 5 matching bases. Trimming pared 4 bases from V and 4 bases from J, leaving 10 bases between. The V gene's germline CDR1 is LGHDT and CDR2 YNNKEL (reference sequence). This CDR3 contains 13 residues. In nucleotides, the CDR3 is TGTGCCAGCAGCCTTTCCGGGGGCACTGAAGCTTTCTTT. This gives the protein CASSLSGGTEAFF.

This sequence joins TRBV7-6 and TRBJ2-5; 15 bases match TRBD2. Losses at the gene ends were 4 bases for V and 4 bases for J; bases not matched to a gene: 7. In germline, CDR1 is SGHVS, CDR2 FNYEAQ. CDR3 size: 17 residues. The chain's CDR3 is CASSSGLAGGPGETQYF. The DNA for the CDR3 is TGTGCCAGCAGCTCCGGACTAGCGGGGGGGCCGGGAGAGACCCAGTACTTC. The variable domain in full, completed from reference TRBV7-6 and TRBJ2-5, reads GAGVSQSPRYKVTKRGQDVALRCDPISGHVSLYWYRQALGQGPEFLTYFNYEAQQDKSGLPNDRFSAERPEGSISTLTIQRTEQRDSAMYRCASSSGLAGGPGETQYFGPGTRLLVL.